Detailed here is one T cell receptor (beta chain). These data belong to a study of CD8 T cells in ankylosing spondylitis. TCRdb redid the calling of the 5' RACE reads with MiXCR, one entry per CDR3 protein. The sample shows 150,000 to 200,000 distinct CDR3 sequences, under 15% of them seen only once. Sequences were obtained from blood, either unsorted or a sorted T cell fraction (not recorded which). This clonotype was obtained from a female donor with ankylosing spondylitis or in good health (not recorded which).

In nucleotides, the CDR3 is TGTGCCAGCAGCTTAGCGGGAGGGCTCGAGCAGTACTTC. This encodes CASSLAGGLEQYF. V is TRBV25-1 and J is TRBJ2-7; 11 bases are shared with TRBD2. Germline CDR1 and CDR2: MGHDK and SYGVNS. This CDR3 comprises 13 residues. V dropped 6 bases and J dropped 6; count of bases not matched to a gene: 4.